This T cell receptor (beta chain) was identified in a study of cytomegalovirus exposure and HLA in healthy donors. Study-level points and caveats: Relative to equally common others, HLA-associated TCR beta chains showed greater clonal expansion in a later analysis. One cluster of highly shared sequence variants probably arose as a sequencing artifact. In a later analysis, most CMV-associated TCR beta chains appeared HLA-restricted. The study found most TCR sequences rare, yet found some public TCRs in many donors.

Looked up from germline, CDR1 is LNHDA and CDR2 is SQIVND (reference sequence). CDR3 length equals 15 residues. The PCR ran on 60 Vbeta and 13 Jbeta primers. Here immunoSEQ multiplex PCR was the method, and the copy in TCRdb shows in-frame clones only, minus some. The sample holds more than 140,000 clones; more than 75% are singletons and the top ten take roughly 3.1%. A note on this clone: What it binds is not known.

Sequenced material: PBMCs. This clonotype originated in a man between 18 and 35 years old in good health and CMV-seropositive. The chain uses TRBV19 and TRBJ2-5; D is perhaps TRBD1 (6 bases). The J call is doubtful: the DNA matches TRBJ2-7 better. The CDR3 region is CASRPGTLGSYEQYF. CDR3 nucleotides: TGTGCCAGTAGACCGGGGACACTGGGATCCTACGAGCAGTACTTC.